Below, 11 T cell receptor beta chains from the same sample are listed, as sequenced in a study of T cell repertoires in cytomegalovirus infection. One entry per CDR3 protein, called by TCRdb with MiXCR from the reads. There are 680,000 or so distinct CDR3 sequences in the sample; less than 40% occur only once, and roughly 2.9% lies in the top ten. The sequencing input was PBMCs. The receptors here all came from a human donor in good health (CMV status not recorded). Some clones in this sample may be carry-over from other donors' samples.

V and J are TRBV28 and TRBJ1-5; D is undetermined. This CDR3 region has 13 residues. The ends were cut back, 5 bases at V and 3 bases at J, with 8 bases in the middle. Germline V gene sequence: CDR1 MDHEN, CDR2 SYDVKM. The CDR3: CASSEYANQPQHF. The CDR3 DNA reads TGTGCCAGCAGTGAGTATGCCAATCAGCCCCAGCATTTT.

The rearrangement uses TRBV7-8 and TRBJ1-1, with D maybe TRBD1 (6 bases). Trimming pared 5 bases from V and 8 bases from J, leaving 18 bases between. Germline CDR1 reads SGHVS; CDR2 reads FQNEAQ. This CDR3 is 14 amino acids long. In nucleotides, the CDR3 is TGTGCCAGCAGCGGATGGGGGGGGCCGGAGGAAGCTTTCTTT. It specifies CASSGWGGPEEAFF.

A few counts support this clonotype. CDR3 sequence reads: CASGGQKNQPQHF. The CDR3 nucleotides are TGTGCCAGCGGCGGACAGAAAAATCAGCCCCAGCATTTT. The chain couples TRBV28 to TRBJ1-5; tentative D call: TRBD1 (6 bases). Germline loops: CDR1 MDHEN, CDR2 SYDVKM. The CDR3 contains 13 residues. V lost 8 bases and J lost 4, with 12 bases in between. Together with reference TRBV28 and TRBJ1-5, the CDR3 gives the full variable domain: DVKVTQSSRYLVKRTGEKVFLECVQDMDHENMFWYRQDPGLGLRLIYFSYDVKMKEKGDIPEGYSVSREKKERFSLILESASTNQTSMYLCASGGQKNQPQHFGDGTRLSIL.

This clonotype was detected a few times. The chain links TRBV28 to TRBJ2-7; 11 nucleotides align to TRBD2. Germline V lookup: CDR1 MDHEN, CDR2 SYDVKM. Trimming removed 5 bases from V and 3 bases from J; junction bases left unmatched: 3. This CDR3 has 14 residues. CDR3 region: CASSIAGGIYEQYF. In DNA, the CDR3 is TGTGCCAGCAGTATAGCGGGAGGGATCTACGAGCAGTACTTC.

In this sample, this clonotype turned up a few times. This chain links TRBV7-2 with TRBJ2-7; TRBD2 agrees at 8 bases. Unmatched junction bases numbered 5, after V lost 4 bases and J lost 0 bases. Germline V lookup: CDR1 SGHTA, CDR2 FQGNSA. The CDR3 extends over 15 amino acids. The CDR3 is CASSSGLVGSYEQYF. In DNA form, the CDR3 reads TGTGCCAGCAGCTCGGGACTAGTCGGCTCCTACGAGCAGTACTTC.

The chain recombines TRBV2 with TRBJ1-2; 7 bases map to TRBD1. Germline V gene data show CDR1 as SNHLY and CDR2 as FYNNEI. The ends lost 6 bases at V and 2 bases at J; junction bases unmatched: 9. The CDR3 sequence is 15 residues long. The CDR3, as DNA: TGTGCCAGCAGCACCACGGGACAGCGGAACTATGGCTACACCTTC. This gives the protein CASSTTGQRNYGYTF.

Concerning this clonotype itself: The CDR3 carries no conserved terminal phenylalanine or tryptophan, so it likely arises from a read error. CDR3 loop: CASSALETQYS. Here the CDR3 DNA reads TGTGCCAGCAGCGCACTAGAGACCCAGTACTCC. The chain employs TRBV11-2 and TRBJ2-5; D remains unclear. Germline CDR1 and CDR2: SGHAT and FQNNGV. The CDR3 totals 11 residues. Between the trimmed V and J ends, which lost 5 bases and 4 bases, there was a span of 5 bases.

The V and J genes are TRBV11-3 and TRBJ2-2, with D possibly TRBD1 on 5 matching bases. CDR3 length: 15 residues. V dropped 5 bases and J dropped 4 bases, with 14 bases sitting between them. Germline values: CDR1 SGHNT, CDR2 YENEEA. This CDR3 is CASSQTRQSTGELFF. In nucleotides, the CDR3 is TGTGCCAGCAGCCAGACCCGACAGTCCACCGGGGAGCTGTTTTTT.

The gene calls are TRBV12-3 or TRBV12-4 and TRBJ2-7, with TRBD2 as a possible D gene (7 bases). Trimming stripped 1 base from V and 5 bases from J, with 12 bases between. This CDR3 has 14 amino acids. Here the CDR3 DNA reads TGTGCCAGCAGTTTAGGGGGGGGCGAGGACGAGCAGTACTTC. Translation: CASSLGGGEDEQYF.

J is TRBJ2-7 and V is TRBV20-1; possible D gene TRBD1, 8 bases. This CDR3 is built from 16 residues. Germline CDR1 DFQATT, CDR2 SNEGSKA (reference sequence). V lost 3 bases and J lost 2, with 20 bases in between. The DNA for the CDR3 is TGCAGTGCTAGTGGGGGAGGGACAGGATTCACCTACGAGCAGTACTTC. Translated, it gives CSASGGGTGFTYEQYF.

The J gene is TRBJ1-2, the V gene TRBV4-1; D might be TRBD1 (6 bases). Germline V gene sequence: CDR1 MGHRA, CDR2 YSYEKL. The CDR3 consists of 14 residues. V lost 7 bases to trimming and J lost 8 bases, with 20 bases between them. DNA of the CDR3: TGCGCCAGCACTACAACCGAGGGGGTCGGCGGCTACACCTTC. Its translation is CASTTTEGVGGYTF.